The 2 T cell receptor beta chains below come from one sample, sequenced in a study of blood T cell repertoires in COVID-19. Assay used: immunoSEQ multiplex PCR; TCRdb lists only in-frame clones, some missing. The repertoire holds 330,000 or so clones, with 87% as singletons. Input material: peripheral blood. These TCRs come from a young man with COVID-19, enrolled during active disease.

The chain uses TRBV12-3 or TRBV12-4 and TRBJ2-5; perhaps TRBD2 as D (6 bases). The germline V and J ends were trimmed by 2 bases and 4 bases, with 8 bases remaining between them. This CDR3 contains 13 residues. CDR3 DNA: TGTGCCAGCAGTTTATCCGGGGGAGAGACCCAGTACTTC. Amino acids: CASSLSGGETQYF.

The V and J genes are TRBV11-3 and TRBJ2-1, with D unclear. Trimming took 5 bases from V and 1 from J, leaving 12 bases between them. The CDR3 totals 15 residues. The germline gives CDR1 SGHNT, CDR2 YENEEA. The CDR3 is CASSDSTESYNEQFF. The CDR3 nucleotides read TGTGCCAGCAGCGACTCGACTGAGTCCTACAATGAGCAGTTCTTC. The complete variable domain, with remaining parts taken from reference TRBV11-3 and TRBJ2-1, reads EAGVVQSPRYKIIEKKQPVAFWCNPISGHNTLYWYLQNLGQGPELLIRYENEEAVDDSQLPKDRFSAERLKGVDSTLKIQPAELGDSAVYLCASSDSTESYNEQFFGPGTRLTVL.